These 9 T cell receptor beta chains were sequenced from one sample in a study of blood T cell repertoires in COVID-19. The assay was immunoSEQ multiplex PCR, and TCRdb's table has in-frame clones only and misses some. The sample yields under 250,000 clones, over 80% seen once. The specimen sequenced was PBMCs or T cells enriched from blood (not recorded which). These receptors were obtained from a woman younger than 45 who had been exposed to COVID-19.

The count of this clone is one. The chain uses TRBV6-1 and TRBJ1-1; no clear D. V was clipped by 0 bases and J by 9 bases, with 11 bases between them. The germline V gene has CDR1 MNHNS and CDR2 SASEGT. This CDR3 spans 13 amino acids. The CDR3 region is CASSEARALKAFF. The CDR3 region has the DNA TGTGCCAGCAGTGAAGCGAGGGCTTTAAAAGCTTTCTTT.

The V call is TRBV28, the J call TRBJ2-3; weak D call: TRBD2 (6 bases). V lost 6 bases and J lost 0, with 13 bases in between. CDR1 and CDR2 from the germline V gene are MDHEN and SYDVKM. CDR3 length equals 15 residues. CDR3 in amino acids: CASRTLGTSTDTQYF. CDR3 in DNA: TGTGCCAGCAGAACGCTAGGGACTAGCACAGATACGCAGTATTTT.

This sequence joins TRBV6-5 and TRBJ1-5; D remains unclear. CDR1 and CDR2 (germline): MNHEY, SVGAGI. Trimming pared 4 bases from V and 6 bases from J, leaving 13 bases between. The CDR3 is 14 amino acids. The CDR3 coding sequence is TGTGCCAGCAGTTTCAGGAGGGCTAGTCAGCCCCAGCATTTT. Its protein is CASSFRRASQPQHF.

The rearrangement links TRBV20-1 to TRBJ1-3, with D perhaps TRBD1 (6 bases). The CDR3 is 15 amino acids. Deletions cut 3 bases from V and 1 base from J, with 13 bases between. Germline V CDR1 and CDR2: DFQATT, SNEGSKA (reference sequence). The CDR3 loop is CSASRNRVSGNTIYF. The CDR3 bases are TGCAGTGCTAGTCGTAACAGGGTGTCTGGAAACACCATATATTTT.

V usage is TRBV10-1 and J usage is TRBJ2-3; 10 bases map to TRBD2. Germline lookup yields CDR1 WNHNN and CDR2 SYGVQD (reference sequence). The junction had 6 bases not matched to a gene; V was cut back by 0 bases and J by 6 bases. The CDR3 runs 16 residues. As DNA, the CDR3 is TGCGCCAGCAGTGAGTCACGAGCGGGAGGGCTTGATACGCAGTATTTT. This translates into CASSESRAGGLDTQYF.

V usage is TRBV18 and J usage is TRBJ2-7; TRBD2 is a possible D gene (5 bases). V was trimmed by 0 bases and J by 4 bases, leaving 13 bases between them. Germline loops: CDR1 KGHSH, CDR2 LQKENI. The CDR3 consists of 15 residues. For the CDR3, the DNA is TGTGCCAGCTCACCACCTAGCGCTGGCGTTTACGAGCAGTACTTC. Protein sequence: CASSPPSAGVYEQYF.

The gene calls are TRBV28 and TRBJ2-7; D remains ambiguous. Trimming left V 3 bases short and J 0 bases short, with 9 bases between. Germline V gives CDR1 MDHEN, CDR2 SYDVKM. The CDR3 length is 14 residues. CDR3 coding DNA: TGTGCCAGCAGTTTGACATCGTCCTCCTACGAGCAGTACTTC. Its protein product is CASSLTSSSYEQYF.

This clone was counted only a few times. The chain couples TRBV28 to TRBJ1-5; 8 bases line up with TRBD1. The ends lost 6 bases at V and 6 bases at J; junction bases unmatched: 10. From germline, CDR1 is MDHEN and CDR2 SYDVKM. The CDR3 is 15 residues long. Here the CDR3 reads CASSLRGHIGQPQHF. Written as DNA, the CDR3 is TGTGCCAGCAGCCTCAGGGGGCACATAGGTCAGCCCCAGCATTTT.

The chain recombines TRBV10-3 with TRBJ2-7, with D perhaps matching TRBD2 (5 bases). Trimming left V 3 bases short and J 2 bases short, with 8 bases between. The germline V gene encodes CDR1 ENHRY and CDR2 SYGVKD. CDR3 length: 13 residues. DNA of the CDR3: TGTGCCATCAGTGATGACTACACCTACGAGCAGTACTTC. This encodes CAISDDYTYEQYF.